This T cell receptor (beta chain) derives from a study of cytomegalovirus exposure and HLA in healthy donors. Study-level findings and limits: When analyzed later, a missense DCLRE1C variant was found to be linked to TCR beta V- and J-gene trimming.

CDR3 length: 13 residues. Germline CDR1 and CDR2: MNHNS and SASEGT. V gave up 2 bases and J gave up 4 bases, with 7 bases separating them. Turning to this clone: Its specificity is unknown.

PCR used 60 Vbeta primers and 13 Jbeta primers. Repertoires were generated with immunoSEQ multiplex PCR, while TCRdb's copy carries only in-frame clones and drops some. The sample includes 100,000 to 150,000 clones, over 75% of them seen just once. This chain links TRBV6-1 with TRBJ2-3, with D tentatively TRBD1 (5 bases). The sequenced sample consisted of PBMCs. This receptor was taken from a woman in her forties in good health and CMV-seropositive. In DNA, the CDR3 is TGTGCCAGCAGTGAACAAGGGGCAGATACGCAGTATTTT. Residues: CASSEQGADTQYF.